Reported below is one TCR beta chain. What it binds is not known. The data originate from a study of naive and memory T cell subsets. The V gene's germline CDR1 is SGHDT and CDR2 YYEEEE. The CDR3 totals 16 residues. V was shortened by 0 bases and J by 1 base, with 13 bases between the two germline ends. Two oligonucleotides, mixed equimolar, formed the beta constant-region primer covering TRBC1 and TRBC2. Nested alpha and beta constant-region primers with the SP2 primer drove four PCR rounds on ligated cDNA. Via MiXCR, TCRdb re-called the UMI-ligation and nested PCR reads, giving one row per CDR3 protein. The data show more than 95,000 distinct CDR3 sequences, around 15% seen once. Study-level points and caveats: A few larger clonotypes appeared in naive repertoires, especially CD8, possibly memory cells re-expressing CD45RA. In naive cells, over 90% of TCR sequences were seen only once. Naive and memory repertoire findings lacked a ground truth for validation. Activation and differentiation may alter RNA-based TCR counts. Clonotypes are single alpha or beta chains, not paired receptors.

Sample: naive CD8+ T cells from blood. The chain uses TRBV5-6 and TRBJ1-1; the D gene is possibly TRBD1 (5 bases). The TCR sequence derives from a human donor in good health. The CDR3 region is CASSLAVGGWNTEAFF. The CDR3 DNA follows: TGTGCCAGCAGCTTGGCTGTTGGGGGGTGGAACACTGAAGCTTTCTTT.